This entry describes one TCR beta chain. V shed 2 bases and J 6 bases; nucleotides not matched to a gene: 6. This CDR3 is built from 14 residues. Looked up from germline, CDR1 is KGHSH and CDR2 is LQKENI. Source study methods: Nucleated cell number was recorded as an estimate derived from reference gene primer amplification. Clones were read by immunoSEQ multiplex PCR, and TCRdb kept only the in-frame ones, dropping some. The DNA gave D and trimming, while V, J and clone size come from that table. Here the sample spans about 400,000 clones, 75% to 90% being singletons. This sample was included in a study of blood T cell repertoires in COVID-19. On the study more broadly: The cDNA or gDNA used as material had been derived from T cells, B-cell-depleted T cells, or PBMCs.

Material: peripheral blood. The clonotype comes from a woman between 25 and 40 years old with active or convalescent COVID-19. V is TRBV18 and J is TRBJ2-7; TRBD2 aligns across 8 bases. CDR3 loop: CASSPSAGVGEQYF. As DNA, the CDR3 is TGTGCCAGCTCACCATCAGCGGGGGTAGGCGAGCAGTACTTC.